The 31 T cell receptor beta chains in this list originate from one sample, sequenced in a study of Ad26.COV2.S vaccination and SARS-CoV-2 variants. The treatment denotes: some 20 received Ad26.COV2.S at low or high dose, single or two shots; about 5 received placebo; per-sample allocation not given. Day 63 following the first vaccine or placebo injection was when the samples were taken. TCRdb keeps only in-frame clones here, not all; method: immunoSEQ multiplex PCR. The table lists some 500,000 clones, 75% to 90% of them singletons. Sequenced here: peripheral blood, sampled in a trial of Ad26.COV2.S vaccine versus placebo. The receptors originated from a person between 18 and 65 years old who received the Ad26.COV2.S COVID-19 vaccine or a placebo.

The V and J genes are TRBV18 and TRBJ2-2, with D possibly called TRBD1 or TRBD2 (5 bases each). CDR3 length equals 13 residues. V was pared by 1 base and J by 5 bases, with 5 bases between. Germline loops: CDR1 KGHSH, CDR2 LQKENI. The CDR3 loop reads CASSPRGTGELFF. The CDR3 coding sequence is TGTGCCAGCTCACCACGGGGGACCGGGGAGCTGTTTTTT.

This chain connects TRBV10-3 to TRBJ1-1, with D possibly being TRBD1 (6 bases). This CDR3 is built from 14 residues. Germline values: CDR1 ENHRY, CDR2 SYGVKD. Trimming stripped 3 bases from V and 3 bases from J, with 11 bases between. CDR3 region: CAISDRGWDTEAFF. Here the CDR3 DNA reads TGTGCCATCAGTGACAGGGGCTGGGACACTGAAGCTTTCTTT.

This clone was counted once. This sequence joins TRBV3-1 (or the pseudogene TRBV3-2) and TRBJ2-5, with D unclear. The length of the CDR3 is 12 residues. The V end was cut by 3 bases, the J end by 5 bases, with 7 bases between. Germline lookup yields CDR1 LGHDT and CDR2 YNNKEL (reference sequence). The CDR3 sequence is CASSQGWETQYF. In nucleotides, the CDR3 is TGTGCCAGCAGCCAGGGGTGGGAGACCCAGTACTTC.

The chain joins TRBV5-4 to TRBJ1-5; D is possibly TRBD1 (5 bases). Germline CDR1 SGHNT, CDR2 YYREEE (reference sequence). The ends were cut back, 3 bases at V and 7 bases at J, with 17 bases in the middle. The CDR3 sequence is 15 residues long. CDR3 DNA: TGTGCCAGCAGCTCTGGAGGGGATCCGGGGCAGCCCCAGCATTTT. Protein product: CASSSGGDPGQPQHF.

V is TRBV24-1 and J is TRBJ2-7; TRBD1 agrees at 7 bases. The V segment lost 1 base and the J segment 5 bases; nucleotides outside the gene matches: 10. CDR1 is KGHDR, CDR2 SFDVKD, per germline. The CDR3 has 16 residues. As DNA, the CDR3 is TGTGCCACCAGTGATTTACCGAAGACAGGGAGTGACGAGCAGTACTTC. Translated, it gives CATSDLPKTGSDEQYF.

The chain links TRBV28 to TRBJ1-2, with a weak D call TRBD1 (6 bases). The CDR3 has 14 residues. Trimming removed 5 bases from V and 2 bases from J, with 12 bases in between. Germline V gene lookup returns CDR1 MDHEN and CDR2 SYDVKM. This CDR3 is CASSTTGPNYGYTF. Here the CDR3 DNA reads TGTGCCAGCAGTACAACAGGGCCCAACTATGGCTACACCTTC.

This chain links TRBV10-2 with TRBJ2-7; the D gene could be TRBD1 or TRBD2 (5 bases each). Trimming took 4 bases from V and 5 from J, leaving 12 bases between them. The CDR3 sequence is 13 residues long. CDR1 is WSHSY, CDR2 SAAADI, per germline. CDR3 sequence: CASSAGGPDEQYV. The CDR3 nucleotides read TGCGCCAGCAGTGCTGGGGGTCCGGACGAGCAGTACGTC.

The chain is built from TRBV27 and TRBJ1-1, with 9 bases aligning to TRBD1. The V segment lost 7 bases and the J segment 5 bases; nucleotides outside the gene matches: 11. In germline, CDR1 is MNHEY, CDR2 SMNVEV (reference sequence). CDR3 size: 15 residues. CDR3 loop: CASKSSGTGKTEAFF. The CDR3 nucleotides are TGTGCCAGCAAATCGTCTGGGACAGGGAAGACTGAAGCTTTCTTT.

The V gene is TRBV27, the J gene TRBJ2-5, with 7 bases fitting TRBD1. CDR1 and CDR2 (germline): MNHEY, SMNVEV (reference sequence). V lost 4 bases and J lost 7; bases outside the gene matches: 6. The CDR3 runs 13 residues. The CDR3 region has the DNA TGTGCCAGCAGTTCCAGACAGGGAAGGACCCAGTACTTC. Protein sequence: CASSSRQGRTQYF.

Here the CDR3 DNA reads TGCGCCAGCAGCTTGGTGTGGCGAAGGGGGACAGGGGATAGGGTTGAGCAGTTCTTC. Protein product: CASSLVWRRGTGDRVEQFF. V gene TRBV5-1 combines with J gene TRBJ2-1; TRBD1 aligns across 10 bases. CDR1 and CDR2 (germline): SGHRS, YFSETQ. J was trimmed by 9 bases and V by 0 bases; bases with no gene match: 18. The CDR3 has 19 amino acids. Together with reference TRBV5-1 and TRBJ2-1, the CDR3 gives the full variable domain: KAGVTQTPRYLIKTRGQQVTLSCSPISGHRSVSWYQQTPGQGLQFLFEYFSETQRNKGNFPGRFSGRQFSNSRSEMNVSTLELGDSALYLCASSLVWRRGTGDRVEQFFGPGTRLTVL.

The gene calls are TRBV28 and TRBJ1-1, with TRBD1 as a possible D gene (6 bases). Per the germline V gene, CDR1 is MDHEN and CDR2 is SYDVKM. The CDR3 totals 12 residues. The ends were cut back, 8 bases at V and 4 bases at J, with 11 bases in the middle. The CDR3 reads CASLGGFTEAFF. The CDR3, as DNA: TGTGCCAGCTTAGGGGGGTTCACTGAAGCTTTCTTT.

The CDR3 reads CASGLGMNTEAFF. The CDR3 bases are TGTGCTAGTGGTTTGGGTATGAACACTGAAGCTTTCTTT. V is TRBV12-5 and J is TRBJ1-1, with D unclear. The germline CDR1 and CDR2 sequences are LGHNT and FRNRAP. The CDR3 covers 13 residues. V was cut by 1 base and J by 0 bases, with 3 bases left in between.

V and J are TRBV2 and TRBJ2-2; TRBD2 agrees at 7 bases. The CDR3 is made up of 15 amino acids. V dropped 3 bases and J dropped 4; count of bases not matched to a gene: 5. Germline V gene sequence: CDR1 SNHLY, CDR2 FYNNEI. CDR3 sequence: CASSERRGSTGELFF. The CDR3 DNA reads TGTGCCAGCAGTGAGAGGCGGGGGAGCACCGGGGAGCTGTTTTTT. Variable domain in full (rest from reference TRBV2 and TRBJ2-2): EPEVTQTPSHQVTQMGQEVILRCVPISNHLYFYWYRQILGQKVEFLVSFYNNEISEKSEIFDDQFSVERPDGSNFTLKIRSTKLEDSAMYFCASSERRGSTGELFFGEGSRLTVL.

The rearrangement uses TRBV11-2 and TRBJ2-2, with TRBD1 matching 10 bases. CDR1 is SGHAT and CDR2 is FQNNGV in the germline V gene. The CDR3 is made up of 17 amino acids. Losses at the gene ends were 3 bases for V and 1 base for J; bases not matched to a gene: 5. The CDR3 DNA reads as TGTGCCAGCAGCTTTACCGGGACAGGGGTGAACACCGGGGAGCTGTTTTTT. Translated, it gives CASSFTGTGVNTGELFF.

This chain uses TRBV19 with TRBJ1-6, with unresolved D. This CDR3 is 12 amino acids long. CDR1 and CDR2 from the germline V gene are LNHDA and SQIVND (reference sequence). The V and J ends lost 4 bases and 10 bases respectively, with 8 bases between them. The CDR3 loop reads CASSTSGSPLHF. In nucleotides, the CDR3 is TGTGCCAGTAGTACCTCGGGATCACCCCTCCACTTT.

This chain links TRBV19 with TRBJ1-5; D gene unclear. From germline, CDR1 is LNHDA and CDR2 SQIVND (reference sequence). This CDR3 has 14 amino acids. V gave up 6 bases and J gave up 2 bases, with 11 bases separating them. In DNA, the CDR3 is TGTGCCAGTAGGCCCCAGTGGGGCAATCAGCCCCAGCATTTT. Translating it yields CASRPQWGNQPQHF.

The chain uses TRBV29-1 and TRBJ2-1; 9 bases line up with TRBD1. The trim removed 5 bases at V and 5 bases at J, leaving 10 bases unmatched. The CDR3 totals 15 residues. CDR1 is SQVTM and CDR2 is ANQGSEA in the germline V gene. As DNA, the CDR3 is TGCAGCGTTCCCGAGAGACAGGGGGGTCACAATGAGCAGTTCTTC. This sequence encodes CSVPERQGGHNEQFF.

The CDR3 coding sequence is TGTGCCAGCAGCTGGGGGTGGGACAGGGCCTACCCCTACGAGCAGTACTTC. Its protein is CASSWGWDRAYPYEQYF. This chain uses TRBV11-2 with TRBJ2-7, with 9 bases matching TRBD1. The CDR3 spans 17 residues. J lost 2 bases, V lost 4 bases, and 12 bases had no gene match. CDR1 is SGHAT, CDR2 FQNNGV, per germline. The whole variable domain, filled in from reference TRBV11-2 and TRBJ2-7, reads EAGVAQSPRYKIIEKRQSVAFWCNPISGHATLYWYQQILGQGPKLLIQFQNNGVVDDSQLPKDRFSAERLKGVDSTLKIQPAKLEDSAVYLCASSWGWDRAYPYEQYFGPGTRLTVT.

CDR3 sequence reads: CASSEYFEAFF. In DNA, the CDR3 is TGCGCCAGCAGTGAGTACTTTGAAGCTTTCTTT. This rearrangement joins TRBV10-1 to TRBJ1-1; D not resolved. CDR1 WNHNN and CDR2 SYGVQD come from the germline V gene (reference sequence). The CDR3 spans 11 residues. V was pared by 1 base and J by 7 bases, with 4 bases between.

CDR3 DNA sequence: TGTGCCAGCACCCGTGGACAGGCTCGACCAGATACGCAGTATTTT. It specifies CASTRGQARPDTQYF. The chain links TRBV27 to TRBJ2-3; TRBD1 agrees at 7 bases. CDR1 is MNHEY, CDR2 SMNVEV, per germline (reference sequence). The CDR3 has 15 residues. V lost 7 bases, J lost 4 bases, and 11 bases stayed unmatched.

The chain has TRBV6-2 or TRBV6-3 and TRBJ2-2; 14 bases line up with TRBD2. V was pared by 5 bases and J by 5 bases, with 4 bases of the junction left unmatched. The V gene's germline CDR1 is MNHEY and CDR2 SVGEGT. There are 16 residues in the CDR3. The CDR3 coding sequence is TGTGCCAGCAGTCACTGGACTAGCGGGAGGACCGGGGAGCTGTTTTTT. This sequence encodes CASSHWTSGRTGELFF.

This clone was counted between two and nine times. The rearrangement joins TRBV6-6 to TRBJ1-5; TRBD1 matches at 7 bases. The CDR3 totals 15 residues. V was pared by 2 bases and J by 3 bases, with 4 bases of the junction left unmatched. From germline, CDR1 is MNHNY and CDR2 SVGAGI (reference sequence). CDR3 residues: CASSYDGTDNQPQHF. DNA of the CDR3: TGTGCCAGCAGTTACGATGGGACAGACAATCAGCCCCAGCATTTT.

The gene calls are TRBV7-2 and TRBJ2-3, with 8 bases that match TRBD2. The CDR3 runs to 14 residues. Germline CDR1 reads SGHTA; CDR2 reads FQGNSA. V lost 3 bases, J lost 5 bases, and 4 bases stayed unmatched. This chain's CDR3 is CASSFSGIGDTQYF. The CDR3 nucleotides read TGTGCCAGCAGCTTTAGCGGGATCGGAGATACGCAGTATTTT.

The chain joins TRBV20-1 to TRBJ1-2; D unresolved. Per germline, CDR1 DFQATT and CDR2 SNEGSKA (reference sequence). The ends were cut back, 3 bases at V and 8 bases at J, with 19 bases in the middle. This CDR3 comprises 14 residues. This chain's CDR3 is CSASKAGDAGGYTF. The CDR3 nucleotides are TGCAGTGCTAGTAAGGCCGGGGATGCAGGCGGCTACACCTTC.

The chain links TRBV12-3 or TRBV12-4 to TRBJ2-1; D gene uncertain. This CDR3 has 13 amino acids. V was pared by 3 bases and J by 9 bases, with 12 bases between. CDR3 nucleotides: TGTGCCAGCAGTTTTAGGGAAACTGGTGAGCAGTTCTTC. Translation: CASSFRETGEQFF.

Written as DNA, the CDR3 is TGTGCCAGCAGCCAAGAAGGCCACCCCGAAAGGGGTACGCAGTATTTT. This sequence encodes CASSQEGHPERGTQYF. The chain recombines TRBV14 with TRBJ2-3; D may be TRBD1 (5 bases). The CDR3 has 16 amino acids. The germline V gene has CDR1 SGHDN and CDR2 FVKESK. The ends were cut back, 0 bases at V and 8 bases at J, with 18 bases in the middle.

This CDR3 is CASSPHTDPRGTEAFF. The CDR3 nucleotides are TGTGCCAGCAGCCCTCATACCGACCCGAGGGGCACTGAAGCTTTCTTT. The chain uses TRBV3-1 (or the pseudogene TRBV3-2) and TRBJ1-1, with a possible D match to TRBD1 (5 bases). The germline CDR1 and CDR2 sequences are LGHDT and YNNKEL (reference sequence). V gave up 4 bases and J gave up 4 bases, with 19 bases separating them. This CDR3 region has 16 residues.

The CDR3 protein is CASRGLAGFSYNEQFF. CDR3 sequence (DNA): TGTGCCAGCAGGGGACTAGCGGGTTTCTCCTACAATGAGCAGTTCTTC. This chain joins TRBV2 and TRBJ2-1; 12 bases line up with TRBD2. CDR1 and CDR2 from the germline V gene are SNHLY and FYNNEI. The CDR3 is 16 residues long. V was clipped by 6 bases and J by 0 bases; unmatched bases: 3.

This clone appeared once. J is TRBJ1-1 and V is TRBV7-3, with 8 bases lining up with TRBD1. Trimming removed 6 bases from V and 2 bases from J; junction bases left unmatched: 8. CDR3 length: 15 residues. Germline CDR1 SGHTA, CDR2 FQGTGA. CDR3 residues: CASSYTGGANTEAFF. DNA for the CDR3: TGTGCCAGCAGTTACACAGGGGGGGCAAACACTGAAGCTTTCTTT.

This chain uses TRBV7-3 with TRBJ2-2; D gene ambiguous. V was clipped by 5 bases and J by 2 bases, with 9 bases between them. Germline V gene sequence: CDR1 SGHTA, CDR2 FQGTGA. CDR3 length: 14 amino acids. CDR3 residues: CASSLRFNTGELFF. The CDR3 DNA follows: TGTGCCAGCAGCCTCAGATTCAACACCGGGGAGCTGTTTTTT.

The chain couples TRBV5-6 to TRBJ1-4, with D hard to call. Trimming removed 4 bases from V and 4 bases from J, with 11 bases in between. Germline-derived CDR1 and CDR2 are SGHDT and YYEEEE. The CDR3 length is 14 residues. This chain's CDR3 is CASSQLTGNEKLFF. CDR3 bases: TGTGCCAGCAGCCAGTTAACGGGTAATGAAAAACTGTTTTTT.